This T cell receptor beta chain is drawn from a study of T cell repertoires in cytomegalovirus infection. Study-wide context: In the study, CMV epitopes included recently identified HLA-C-restricted and well-studied HLA-B-restricted ones.

MiXCR was run by TCRdb on the reads, yielding one entry per CDR3 protein. This sample yields roughly 990,000 distinct CDR3 sequences, of which under 40% are seen a single time; about an eighth belongs to the top ten. Deletions cut 2 bases from V and 9 bases from J, with 17 bases between. This CDR3 is 15 amino acids long. Germline CDR1 reads MGHRA; CDR2 reads YSYEKL. A few counts support this clonotype. No antigen is known for it. Sequencing was performed on cultured CD8+ T cells from PBMCs, taken from culture after CMV antigen stimulation. The clonotype originates from a human donor in good health (CMV status not recorded). Some clones in this sample may be carry-over from other donors' samples. This sequence joins TRBV4-1 and TRBJ2-1; D is perhaps TRBD2 (7 bases). As DNA, the CDR3 is TGCGCCAGCAGCCAACGGGCGGGGGCCACGGTTGAGCAGTTCTTC. As protein: CASSQRAGATVEQFF.